Following are 29 T cell receptor beta chains from one sample sequenced in a study of lymphopenia after photon versus proton radiotherapy. The method was immunoSEQ multiplex PCR; TCRdb's version includes in-frame clones alone and lacks a portion of them. The profile shows 150,000 to 200,000 clones, about 88% of them singletons. Source: peripheral blood, taken from a patient treated with photon-based radiotherapy. Every receptor here comes from a man between 45 and 60 years old with gastric cancer.

The chain joins TRBV7-6 to TRBJ2-7, with D possibly being TRBD2 (7 bases). Trimming stripped 2 bases from V and 7 bases from J, with 21 bases between. The CDR3 has 16 residues. Per germline, CDR1 SGHVS and CDR2 FNYEAQ. This chain's CDR3 is CASSLQAGPGAGEQYF. As DNA, the CDR3 is TGTGCCAGCAGCTTACAAGCGGGACCAGGGGCTGGGGAGCAGTACTTC.

The chain has TRBV11-2 and TRBJ2-2; a possible D gene is TRBD1 (6 bases). Trimming left V 1 base short and J 1 base short, with 10 bases between. The V gene's germline CDR1 is SGHAT and CDR2 FQNNGV. The CDR3 totals 16 residues. CDR3 bases: TGTGCCAGCAGCTTAGTATGGGGGCTGAACACCGGGGAGCTGTTTTTT. Translating gives CASSLVWGLNTGELFF. Variable domain in full (rest from reference TRBV11-2 and TRBJ2-2): EAGVAQSPRYKIIEKRQSVAFWCNPISGHATLYWYQQILGQGPKLLIQFQNNGVVDDSQLPKDRFSAERLKGVDSTLKIQPAKLEDSAVYLCASSLVWGLNTGELFFGEGSRLTVL.

This chain connects TRBV28 to TRBJ1-1; D uncertain. The ends were cut back, 8 bases at V and 0 bases at J, with 16 bases in the middle. This CDR3 comprises 15 residues. Germline-derived CDR1 and CDR2 are MDHEN and SYDVKM. The CDR3 nucleotides are TGTGCCAGCGCAGACGATAGGCTCATGAACACTGAAGCTTTCTTT. It specifies CASADDRLMNTEAFF.

The V and J genes are TRBV28 and TRBJ2-3, with D possibly matching TRBD1 (6 bases). Trimming pared 1 base from V and 2 bases from J, leaving 16 bases between. CDR3 length: 17 residues. Germline loops: CDR1 MDHEN, CDR2 SYDVKM. In DNA form, the CDR3 reads TGTGCCAGCAGTTTATTTGTGGGGGCCGGCAACACAGATACGCAGTATTTT. Protein: CASSLFVGAGNTDTQYF.

The chain employs TRBV28 and TRBJ2-6, with D hard to call. Trimming stripped 2 bases from V and 4 bases from J, with 9 bases between. The CDR3 runs to 15 residues. Germline assignment: CDR1 MDHEN and CDR2 SYDVKM. DNA of the CDR3: TGTGCCAGCAGTTTAGTGTCGGGCGGGGCCAACGTCCTGACTTTC. The encoded protein is CASSLVSGGANVLTF.

The chain has TRBV19 and TRBJ2-1; TRBD2 aligns across 8 bases. Germline assignment: CDR1 LNHDA and CDR2 SQIVND (reference sequence). V shed 4 bases and J 4 bases; nucleotides not matched to a gene: 9. The CDR3 contains 16 residues. The CDR3 DNA is TGTGCCAGTAGTACCATAAAAACTAGCGGATACAATGAGCAGTTCTTC. Protein sequence: CASSTIKTSGYNEQFF.

The V call is TRBV6-5, the J call TRBJ2-7, with 8 positions matching TRBD1. This CDR3 spans 13 amino acids. CDR1 and CDR2 (germline): MNHEY, SVGAGI. J gave up 4 bases and V 6 bases, and 5 bases lay outside the gene matches. CDR3 DNA: TGTGCCAGCAGCCGTGGGACAGGATACGAGCAGTACTTC. Translated: CASSRGTGYEQYF.

V usage is TRBV5-6 and J usage is TRBJ1-2; 8 bases match TRBD1. Per the germline V gene, CDR1 is SGHDT and CDR2 is YYEEEE. V lost 4 bases and J lost 0; bases outside the gene matches: 2. This CDR3 has 14 amino acids. CDR3: CASSPDRANYGYTF. In nucleotides, the CDR3 is TGTGCCAGCAGCCCGGACAGGGCTAACTATGGCTACACCTTC.

V gene TRBV6-1 combines with J gene TRBJ2-7; 9 bases line up with TRBD2. With 2 bases clipped from V and 4 bases from J, the junction kept 12 bases outside the gene matches. In germline, CDR1 is MNHNS, CDR2 SASEGT. The CDR3 runs to 17 residues. For the CDR3, the DNA is TGTGCCAGCAGTGAATCAAAGGGCGGGAGGGACCATTACGAGCAGTACTTC. Translated, it gives CASSESKGGRDHYEQYF.

This sequence joins TRBV5-6 and TRBJ2-2, with D perhaps assigned TRBD1 or TRBD2 (5 bases each). Looked up from germline, CDR1 is SGHDT and CDR2 is YYEEEE. V shed 4 bases and J shed 4 bases, with 14 bases lying between them. This CDR3 contains 15 residues. Here the CDR3 DNA reads TGTGCCAGCAGCCGAGGGGCTACAGGCACCGGGGAGCTGTTTTTT. It encodes CASSRGATGTGELFF.

The chain uses TRBV7-9 and TRBJ1-1; the D is unclear. The CDR3 contains 14 residues. Trimming shortened V by 5 bases and J by 1 base, and 11 bases separated the two germline ends. CDR1 and CDR2 (germline): SEHNR, FQNEAQ (reference sequence). DNA of the CDR3: TGTGCCAGCAGCCGCGCACACTCGAACACTGAAGCTTTCTTT. The encoded protein is CASSRAHSNTEAFF.

This chain uses TRBV5-1 with TRBJ2-5; 10 bases align to TRBD2. The V gene's germline CDR1 is SGHRS and CDR2 YFSETQ. The length of the CDR3 is 15 residues. Trimming at V came to 4 bases and at J to 1 base, leaving 4 bases not matched to a gene. CDR3 nucleotides: TGCGCCAGCAGCGACCCTAGCGGGAGCCAAGAGACCCAGTACTTC. This gives the protein CASSDPSGSQETQYF.

The chain couples TRBV19 to TRBJ1-5; maybe TRBD1 (6 bases). The V gene's germline CDR1 is LNHDA and CDR2 SQIVND (reference sequence). Trimming removed 7 bases at V and 4 bases at J, with 20 bases between. This CDR3 is 16 amino acids long. The CDR3 DNA reads TGTGCCAGTAACTTAGGGGGTCCCCGAGTTAATCAGCCCCAGCATTTT. It encodes CASNLGGPRVNQPQHF.

The V gene is TRBV7-2, the J gene TRBJ2-7; 10 nucleotides align to TRBD2. CDR1 and CDR2 from the germline V gene are SGHTA and FQGNSA. The V segment lost 5 bases and the J segment 5 bases; nucleotides outside the gene matches: 9. There are 15 residues in the CDR3. Here the CDR3 reads CASSRTTSGINEQYF. CDR3 sequence (DNA): TGTGCCAGCAGCCGGACTACTAGCGGGATCAACGAGCAGTACTTC.

The rearrangement uses TRBV19 and TRBJ1-5; 10 bases are shared with TRBD1. Germline trimming cut 6 bases from V and 7 bases from J; bases unmatched to any gene: 3. Germline V CDR1 and CDR2: LNHDA, SQIVND (reference sequence). The CDR3 is made up of 13 amino acids. Written as DNA, the CDR3 is TGTGCCAGTAGGGACAGGGGGAGCCAGCCCCAGCATTTT. It codes for CASRDRGSQPQHF.

This clone occurred a few times. The chain couples TRBV30 to TRBJ1-1, with 8 bases lining up with TRBD1. The CDR3 totals 15 residues. Germline CDR1 GTSNPN, CDR2 SVGIG (reference sequence). The V and J ends lost 4 bases and 0 bases, in that order; junction bases with no gene match: 7. CDR3 nucleotide sequence: TGTGCCTGGATTCAGGGGGCCATGGTGAACACTGAAGCTTTCTTT. Translated, it gives CAWIQGAMVNTEAFF.

The chain combines TRBV10-2 with TRBJ1-5; tentative D call: TRBD1 (5 bases). Trimming shortened V by 6 bases and J by 7 bases, and 13 bases separated the two germline ends. Germline CDR1 WSHSY, CDR2 SAAADI. The CDR3 length is 13 residues. CDR3 loop: CASSEGWGQPQHF. The CDR3 DNA reads as TGCGCCAGCAGCGAGGGTTGGGGCCAGCCCCAGCATTTT.

This clone appeared a single time. V and J are TRBV6-5 and TRBJ2-5, with 7 bases that match TRBD2. V dropped 6 bases and J dropped 4; count of bases not matched to a gene: 5. Germline V gives CDR1 MNHEY, CDR2 SVGAGI. The CDR3 contains 13 residues. The CDR3 DNA reads TGTGCCAGCAGGCGAGCGGGACGAGAGACCCAGTACTTC. Translating it yields CASRRAGRETQYF.

The chain recombines TRBV19 with TRBJ1-1, with a possible D match to TRBD1 (6 bases). The CDR3 spans 15 residues. Trimming removed 9 bases from V and 2 bases from J, with 19 bases in between. Germline loops: CDR1 LNHDA, CDR2 SQIVND (reference sequence). The CDR3 DNA is TGTGCCAGCTCAATCGGGACACCGATAAACACTGAAGCTTTCTTT. This codes for CASSIGTPINTEAFF.

The rearrangement links TRBV19 to TRBJ1-5; TRBD1 matches 10 bases. CDR3 length: 15 residues. The germline CDR1 and CDR2 sequences are LNHDA and SQIVND (reference sequence). V gave up 7 bases and J gave up 4 bases; unmatched junction bases: 7. The CDR3 loop is CASKTGTGANQPQHF. As DNA, the CDR3 is TGTGCCAGTAAAACCGGGACAGGGGCTAATCAGCCCCAGCATTTT.

CDR3 residues: CASSLASGSGNTIYF. CDR3 DNA sequence: TGCGCCAGCAGCTTGGCCTCAGGGTCTGGAAACACCATATATTTT. The J gene is TRBJ1-3, the V gene TRBV5-1; D might be TRBD1 (5 bases). The germline V gene encodes CDR1 SGHRS and CDR2 YFSETQ. This CDR3 contains 15 residues. V lost 0 bases and J lost 1, with 8 bases in between.

The chain couples TRBV4-1 to TRBJ2-1; D may be TRBD2 (5 bases). The CDR3 has 15 residues. With 3 bases removed from V and 3 bases from J, the gap between germline ends came to 12 bases. Germline values: CDR1 MGHRA, CDR2 YSYEKL. The CDR3 nucleotides read TGCGCCAGCAGCCACCAATTCACTAGCTACAATGAGCAGTTCTTC. Amino acids: CASSHQFTSYNEQFF.

This chain uses TRBV11-2 with TRBJ2-2; 7 bases match TRBD2. This CDR3 contains 14 residues. Germline CDR1 reads SGHAT; CDR2 reads FQNNGV. Trimming took 11 bases from V and 6 from J; bases not matched to a gene: 12. The CDR3 nucleotides are TGTGCCTCGGGGGGTTTTGGAGTCGCCGGGGAGCTGTTTTTT. The encoded protein is CASGGFGVAGELFF.

This chain links TRBV2 with TRBJ2-7; 8 bases line up with TRBD1. Germline V lookup: CDR1 SNHLY, CDR2 FYNNEI. The CDR3 runs 15 residues. Trimming cost V 6 bases and J 2 bases; bases outside gene matches: 9. The CDR3 loop is CASSPGQGAPYEQYF. The CDR3 nucleotides are TGTGCCAGCAGCCCCGGACAGGGAGCCCCCTACGAGCAGTACTTC.

This chain links TRBV6-1 with TRBJ2-7; D not certain. Trimming cost V 4 bases and J 1 base, with 17 bases left between them. The CDR3 consists of 16 residues. Germline V gives CDR1 MNHNS, CDR2 SASEGT. CDR3 sequence (DNA): TGTGCCAGCAGTGTCACCTACACCGATAGGTCCTACGAGCAGTACTTC. It yields the protein CASSVTYTDRSYEQYF.

This sequence joins TRBV19 and TRBJ2-2, with D possibly matching TRBD1 (6 bases). Germline loops: CDR1 LNHDA, CDR2 SQIVND (reference sequence). V was cut by 3 bases and J by 1 base, with 6 bases left in between. The CDR3 runs to 14 residues. The CDR3 protein is CASSMGQNTGELFF. CDR3 coding DNA: TGTGCCAGTAGTATGGGACAGAACACCGGGGAGCTGTTTTTT. The full variable domain, in which reference TRBV19 and TRBJ2-2 provide the parts outside the CDR3, is DGGITQSPKYLFRKEGQNVTLSCEQNLNHDAMYWYRQDPGQGLRLIYYSQIVNDFQKGDIAEGYSVSREKKESFPLTVTSAQKNPTAFYLCASSMGQNTGELFFGEGSRLTVL.

J is TRBJ1-1 and V is TRBV7-9; the D is unclear. The CDR3 contains 14 residues. Trimming cost V 5 bases and J 4 bases, with 14 bases left between them. Germline assignment: CDR1 SEHNR and CDR2 FQNEAQ (reference sequence). The CDR3 loop is CASSPGQPITEAFF. In DNA form, the CDR3 reads TGTGCCAGCAGCCCCGGCCAGCCTATCACTGAAGCTTTCTTT.

This rearrangement joins TRBV19 to TRBJ1-2; perhaps TRBD1 as D (6 bases). The V end was cut by 4 bases, the J end by 4 bases, with 10 bases between. Germline V gene data show CDR1 as LNHDA and CDR2 as SQIVND (reference sequence). The CDR3 sequence is 13 residues long. As DNA, the CDR3 is TGTGCCAGTAGTACAGGGGCTGGCTATGGCTACACCTTC. Translation: CASSTGAGYGYTF.

The rearrangement joins TRBV5-8 to TRBJ2-2; the D call may be TRBD1 or TRBD2 (5 bases each). The length of the CDR3 is 17 residues. In germline, CDR1 is SGHTS, CDR2 YDEGEE. V lost 5 bases and J 0 bases, leaving 17 bases between the germline ends. This CDR3 is CASRGTAKISNTGELFF. CDR3 sequence (DNA): TGTGCCAGCAGGGGGACCGCGAAGATATCGAACACCGGGGAGCTGTTTTTT.